Shown below are 21 T cell receptor beta chains from a single sample sequenced in a study of T cell changes during pregnancy in multiple sclerosis (dated by TCRdb to 2018 to 2020). The receptor library was made with the immunoSEQ multiplex PCR assay. TCRdb carries this immuneACCESS record with in-frame sequences only. Its versions omit some clonotypes, under half of them owing to an unresolved V gene in the studies checked, with the rest unexplained. The sample table holds approximately 90,000 clones, of which approximately 91% were seen once. The top ten clonotypes cover over 2% of the sample. The sample was peripheral blood, taken in the first trimester of pregnancy. The receptors stem from a female donor with multiple sclerosis, enrolled in a pregnancy study.

The chain couples TRBV10-3 to TRBJ1-6, with 7 bases fitting TRBD1. The V and J ends lost 6 bases and 10 bases, in that order; junction bases with no gene match: 9. The CDR3 is 14 residues long. Germline V gene data show CDR1 as ENHRY and CDR2 as SYGVKD. The CDR3 is CAIRGIQGTSPLHF. In nucleotides, the CDR3 is TGTGCCATCAGGGGGATACAGGGGACCTCACCCCTCCACTTT.

Details on this clone: One junction end does not reproduce the germline sequence, and a read error may be involved. This chain connects TRBV5-4 to TRBJ1-2, with a possible D match to TRBD1 (6 bases). The CDR3 is made up of 13 amino acids. Germline values: CDR1 SGHNT, CDR2 YYREEE (reference sequence). CDR3 nucleotides: TGTGCCAGCAGCTTGGTGACAGGAAGGACAAGTGCCTTC. Translated, it gives CASSLVTGRTSAF.

The genes are TRBV5-6 and TRBJ2-1, with D maybe TRBD1 (5 bases). Germline loops: CDR1 SGHDT, CDR2 YYEEEE. Deletions cut 4 bases from V and 13 bases from J, with 18 bases between. This CDR3 is built from 13 residues. CDR3 DNA: TGTGCCAGCAGCCTGGCTGGACACTCCCTCCAGTTCTTC. It codes for CASSLAGHSLQFF.

The V gene is TRBV7-2, the J gene TRBJ1-5, with 8 positions matching TRBD1. CDR1 is SGHTA and CDR2 is FQGNSA in the germline V gene. This CDR3 is 14 amino acids long. After removal of 8 bases from V and 5 bases from J, the junction contained 8 bases not matched to a gene. In DNA, the CDR3 is TGTGCCAGCGGCGACAGGGGTACCTATCAGCCCCAGCATTTT. It encodes CASGDRGTYQPQHF.

This clone was seen once. The chain links TRBV7-2 to TRBJ1-4, with 7 positions matching TRBD1. Germline V gives CDR1 SGHTA, CDR2 FQGNSA. The trim removed 4 bases at V and 3 bases at J, leaving 5 bases unmatched. The CDR3 is made up of 15 amino acids. The CDR3 DNA reads TGTGCCAGCAGCTCCCGGGGACAGCCTAATGAAAAACTGTTTTTT. Protein sequence: CASSSRGQPNEKLFF.

The rearrangement joins TRBV9 to TRBJ2-7; 8 bases agree with TRBD1. The CDR3 has 14 residues. V lost 8 bases and J lost 6; bases outside the gene matches: 13. Germline V gives CDR1 SGDLS, CDR2 YYNGEE. The CDR3 protein is CASTPGQVSSEQYF. The CDR3 nucleotides read TGTGCCAGTACGCCGGGACAGGTGTCAAGCGAGCAGTACTTC.

The V call is TRBV29-1, the J call TRBJ2-1; 15 nucleotides line up with TRBD2. Trimming took 7 bases from V and 7 from J; bases not matched to a gene: 8. The CDR3 consists of 15 residues. Germline loops: CDR1 SQVTM, CDR2 ANQGSEA. CDR3 DNA sequence: TGCAGCGCTCGCGCCGGGACTAGCGGGGGGAATGAGCAGTTCTTC. Translating gives CSARAGTSGGNEQFF.

This chain uses TRBV7-3 with TRBJ2-1; D perhaps matches TRBD2 (6 bases). The CDR3 contains 14 residues. Germline loops: CDR1 SGHTA, CDR2 FQGTGA. V lost 2 bases, J lost 5 bases, and 10 bases lay in between. This CDR3 is CASSLARGNNEQFF. CDR3 nucleotide sequence: TGTGCCAGCAGCTTAGCCCGGGGGAACAATGAGCAGTTCTTC.

J is TRBJ2-1 and V is TRBV19, with 9 bases matching TRBD2. Germline V gives CDR1 LNHDA, CDR2 SQIVND (reference sequence). The junction had 4 bases not matched to a gene; V was cut back by 3 bases and J by 1 base. The CDR3 contains 16 residues. The CDR3 sequence is CASSIRRGGSYNEQFF. The CDR3 nucleotides read TGTGCCAGTAGTATTCGGCGGGGGGGATCCTACAATGAGCAGTTCTTC.

The J gene is TRBJ1-4, the V gene TRBV4-1; TRBD1 agrees at 8 bases. V lost 2 bases, J lost 5 bases, and 7 bases stayed unmatched. The CDR3 is 16 residues long. Looked up from germline, CDR1 is MGHRA and CDR2 is YSYEKL. The DNA of the CDR3 is TGCGCCAGCAGCCAACCCTGGACAGGGTCCAATGAAAAACTGTTTTTT. As protein: CASSQPWTGSNEKLFF.

The chain joins TRBV29-1 to TRBJ2-3; 11 nucleotides line up with TRBD1. V trimming: 6 bases; J trimming: 5 bases; junction bases outside the gene matches: 7. CDR1 is SQVTM and CDR2 is ANQGSEA in the germline V gene. This CDR3 is built from 14 residues. This CDR3 reads CSVVGGQGVDTQYF. The DNA of the CDR3 is TGCAGCGTCGTAGGGGGACAGGGGGTAGATACGCAGTATTTT.

The chain uses TRBV7-6 and TRBJ2-5; possibly TRBD2 for D (6 bases). The CDR3 sequence is 14 residues long. The germline CDR1 and CDR2 sequences are SGHVS and FNYEAQ. The ends were cut back, 5 bases at V and 2 bases at J, with 12 bases in the middle. The CDR3 coding sequence is TGTGCCAGCAGCCGGGACTTCCGGCAAGAGACCCAGTACTTC. This translates into CASSRDFRQETQYF.

A note on this clone: At one of its ends the junction is not consistent with the germline gene, which may arise from a read error. CDR3: CVSSEGHSGNTIYF. The CDR3 DNA follows: TGTGTCAGCAGTGAGGGACACTCTGGAAACACCATATATTTT. The V and J genes are TRBV2 and TRBJ1-3, with D perhaps TRBD1 (6 bases). CDR1 and CDR2 (germline): SNHLY, FYNNEI. The CDR3 contains 14 residues.

V usage is TRBV2 and J usage is TRBJ2-7; 11 nucleotides match TRBD2. Germline CDR1 is SNHLY and CDR2 is FYNNEI. The CDR3 consists of 15 residues. The V and J ends lost 6 bases and 4 bases, in that order; junction bases with no gene match: 8. The CDR3 spells CASSLLAGVIYEQYF. CDR3 nucleotide sequence: TGTGCCAGCAGCCTACTAGCGGGAGTGATTTACGAGCAGTACTTC.

The gene calls are TRBV7-2 and TRBJ1-3; 7 bases agree with TRBD1. Per germline, CDR1 SGHTA and CDR2 FQGNSA. V dropped 2 bases and J dropped 4; count of bases not matched to a gene: 5. This CDR3 contains 15 residues. The CDR3, as DNA: TGTGCCAGCAGCTTAAGGGGGCCACGCGGAAACACCATATATTTT. It encodes CASSLRGPRGNTIYF.

The chain links TRBV5-4 to TRBJ2-5, with TRBD2 identical over 7 bases. The CDR3 consists of 17 residues. Trimming cost V 4 bases and J 2 bases; bases outside gene matches: 14. The germline V gene encodes CDR1 SGHNT and CDR2 YYREEE (reference sequence). The CDR3: CASSQGSSASGQETQYF. The CDR3 DNA is TGTGCCAGCAGCCAAGGGTCCTCGGCTAGCGGACAAGAGACCCAGTACTTC. The entire variable domain, with the rest obtained from reference TRBV5-4 and TRBJ2-5, is as follows: ETGVTQSPTHLIKTRGQQVTLRCSSQSGHNTVSWYQQALGQGPQFIFQYYREEENGRGNFPPRFSGLQFPNYSSELNVNALELDDSALYLCASSQGSSASGQETQYFGPGTRLLVL.

The gene calls are TRBV19 and TRBJ1-4, with 7 nucleotides matching TRBD1. The trim removed 6 bases at V and 8 bases at J, leaving 12 bases unmatched. CDR3 size: 15 residues. Germline V lookup: CDR1 LNHDA, CDR2 SQIVND (reference sequence). The CDR3 spells CASRRQGTPLEKLFF. CDR3 nucleotides: TGTGCCAGTAGACGACAGGGCACCCCCTTGGAAAAACTGTTTTTT.

This sequence joins TRBV2 and TRBJ1-1; 7 nucleotides align to TRBD1. V lost 6 bases and J lost 4; bases outside the gene matches: 11. Germline CDR1 SNHLY, CDR2 FYNNEI. CDR3 length equals 15 residues. The CDR3 region is CASSGTDTQVTEAFF. In DNA form, the CDR3 reads TGTGCCAGCAGCGGGACAGACACCCAGGTCACTGAAGCTTTCTTT.

V and J are TRBV5-1 and TRBJ2-7; 11 bases line up with TRBD2. The V gene end was trimmed by 3 bases and the J gene end by 7 bases; junction bases not matched to a gene: 9. The V gene's germline CDR1 is SGHRS and CDR2 YFSETQ. The CDR3 totals 15 residues. The CDR3 coding sequence is TGCGCCAGCAGCTCCTTAGCGGGAGGGTCGGAAGAGCAGTACTTC. This sequence encodes CASSSLAGGSEEQYF.

J is TRBJ1-2 and V is TRBV4-3; D is unresolved. This CDR3 is 14 amino acids long. V dropped 1 base and J dropped 0 bases, with 6 bases sitting between them. Germline CDR1 and CDR2: LGHNA and YSLEER. The CDR3 nucleotides read TGCGCCAGCAGCCAAGCCACTACTAACTATGGCTACACCTTC. This encodes CASSQATTNYGYTF.

The chain is built from TRBV6-5 and TRBJ1-2, with 8 bases matching TRBD1. The germline V gene has CDR1 MNHEY and CDR2 SVGAGI. This CDR3 comprises 16 residues. V gave up 0 bases and J gave up 4 bases; unmatched junction bases: 7. The CDR3 coding sequence is TGTGCCAGCAGTTACTCGCAGGGGGCGAGCGGCTATGGCTACACCTTC. Protein: CASSYSQGASGYGYTF.